This TCR beta chain derives from a study of T cell changes during pregnancy in multiple sclerosis. This clone has just a few counts. The V and J ends lost 5 bases and 3 bases respectively, with 11 bases between them. The CDR3 is made up of 13 amino acids. Looked up from germline, CDR1 is SEHNR and CDR2 is FQNEAQ (reference sequence). The method was immunoSEQ multiplex PCR; TCRdb's version includes in-frame clones alone and lacks a portion of them. Seen here are about 67,000 clones, 90% to 95% observed once, and the top ten hold approximately 1.6%. The material was peripheral blood, obtained in the first trimester of pregnancy. V gene TRBV7-9 combines with J gene TRBJ2-7, with D perhaps TRBD2 (5 bases). The receptor's source is a female donor in good health, enrolled as a control in a pregnancy study. CDR3 in DNA: TGTGCCAGCAGCGGCTCCGGGGTCTACGAGCAGTACTTC. Residues: CASSGSGVYEQYF.